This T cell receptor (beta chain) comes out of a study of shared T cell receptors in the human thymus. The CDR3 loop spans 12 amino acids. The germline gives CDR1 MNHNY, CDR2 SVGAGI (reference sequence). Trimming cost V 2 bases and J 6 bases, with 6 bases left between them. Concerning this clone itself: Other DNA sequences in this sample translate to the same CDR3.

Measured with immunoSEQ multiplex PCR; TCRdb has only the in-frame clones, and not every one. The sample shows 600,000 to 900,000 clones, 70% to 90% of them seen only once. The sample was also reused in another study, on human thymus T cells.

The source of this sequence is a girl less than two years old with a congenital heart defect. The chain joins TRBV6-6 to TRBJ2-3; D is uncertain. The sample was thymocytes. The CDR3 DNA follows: TGTGCCAGCAGTTACCCTCTGGATACGCAGTATTTT. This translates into CASSYPLDTQYF.